A single T cell receptor beta chain is shown here with its context. Its antigen remains unidentified. The data were produced by immunoSEQ multiplex PCR, yet TCRdb's version contains in-frame clones alone and is incomplete. This sample has 250,000 to 400,000 clones; around 90% occur once, and the top ten carry about 1%. Losses at the gene ends were 2 bases for V and 6 bases for J; bases not matched to a gene: 3. The germline gives CDR1 MNHNS, CDR2 SASEGT. CDR3 length: 13 residues. This record belongs to a study of cytomegalovirus exposure and HLA in healthy donors. Notes on the study in general: Diagnosis of cytomegalovirus status made by the classifier reportedly showed high specificity and sensitivity.

This TCR came from a woman aged 25 to 39 in good health and CMV-seropositive. The sample taken for sequencing was PBMCs. The chain is built from TRBV6-1 and TRBJ1-2; 7 nucleotides agree with TRBD1. CDR3 in amino acids: CASSETRGNGYTF. The CDR3, as DNA: TGTGCCAGCAGTGAAACCAGGGGGAATGGCTACACCTTC.